This T cell receptor beta chain is from a study of cytomegalovirus exposure and HLA in healthy donors (dated by TCRdb to 2016 to 2017). Regarding the research as a whole: A later analysis indicated that the 130 or so validation repertoires were generated on the platform also employed for the 670 or so repertoires of the first cohort. The study was designed to test whether signatures of past pathogen exposure could be identified by cataloging public T cell receptors. In addition to the first cohort of around 670 subjects, a separate validation cohort of over 90 different subjects was used. To predict cytomegalovirus infection status, the study brought together high-throughput TCR immunosequencing, statistical association of individual TCRs with disease status, and machine learning. Overall results and qualifications from the work: The classifier was reported to diagnose cytomegalovirus status with high specificity and sensitivity in both the original cohort and the validation cohort. A total of 150 to 200 TCR beta chains were listed by the study as associated with cytomegalovirus. According to the authors, the approach could potentially be generalized to other disease states and immunological phenotypes. In vitro tests confirmed that a few of the cytomegalovirus-associated TCR beta chains recognize cytomegalovirus antigens. Across donors, most TCR sequences were observed very rarely, whereas some public TCRs were present in many individuals. A later analysis found that TCRs clustered in the first cohort also tended to co-occur in the 130 or so validation repertoires, with just under 95% of cluster scores above 0. All 120 or so repertoires were used to score co-occurrence in the validation cohort in a later analysis, because that analysis had no HLA typing for the cohort.

Germline trimming amounts to 5 bases on V and 1 base on J, with 7 as the count of junction bases outside the gene matches. CDR1 and CDR2 are drawn from the germline V gene: SGHTA, FQGNSA. The CDR3 sequence holds 15 residues, the cysteine and phenylalanine included. The kept DNA is CDR3 alone, 45 bases in frame from the first base. In regard to this clone: Its target antigen remains unknown. No clone much larger than this one lies a single base away; base qualities are absent.

Donors formed part of the validation cohort, which comprised about 130 subjects and was distinct from the first cohort of some 700 subjects. Receptor amplification or capture employed the immunoSEQ multiplex PCR assay. From the authors' description of their analysis: A statistical classification framework was developed to diagnose cytomegalovirus status using the catalog of TCR beta chain sequences. TCRdb limited this immuneACCESS table to in-frame rearrangements with V and J called. A share of clones is missing; checked studies link under half to unresolved V genes, and the rest is unexplained. V and J calls and clone size are copied from that table; D and trimming were computed from the DNA. The sample yields 95,000 to 150,000 clones; roughly 90% were counted once. The leading ten clones occupy under 2% of the sample.

This receptor chain uses TRBV7-2 and TRBJ1-2, and TRBD1 matches 7 of the central bases. This clonotype was obtained from a woman between 18 and 30 years old in good health and CMV-seronegative. The sample comprised PBMCs. The nucleotide sequence reads TGTGCCAGCAGCGCCGGGACAGCGGTTAACTATGGCTACACCTTC. Translated, this is CASSAGTAVNYGYTF.